These 6 T cell receptor beta chains were all obtained from the same sample, sequenced in a study of blood T cell repertoires in COVID-19. The data were produced by immunoSEQ multiplex PCR, yet TCRdb's version contains in-frame clones alone and is incomplete. The top ten hold roughly 7.5% of the sample, which has 100,000 to 120,000 clones, 72% seen once. Sequencing was performed on peripheral blood. Receptors were obtained from an older woman with acute or convalescent COVID-19.

The V gene is TRBV19, the J gene TRBJ1-5; D not resolved. CDR3 size: 13 residues. The germline V gene encodes CDR1 LNHDA and CDR2 SQIVND (reference sequence). V lost 4 bases and J lost 7, with 11 bases in between. The CDR3 here is CASSKEVGQPQHF. CDR3 sequence (DNA): TGTGCCAGTAGTAAGGAGGTAGGCCAGCCCCAGCATTTT.

CDR3 DNA sequence: TGTGCCAGCAGCTCGGGGTCAGGCTACAATGAGCAGTTCTTC. Its translation: CASSSGSGYNEQFF. This chain connects TRBV11-3 to TRBJ2-1, with D possibly matching TRBD2 (5 bases). CDR1 SGHNT and CDR2 YENEEA come from the germline V gene. V was shortened by 4 bases and J by 3 bases, with 10 bases between the two germline ends. CDR3 size: 14 residues. Using reference TRBV11-3 and TRBJ2-1 for the parts outside the CDR3, the full variable domain is EAGVVQSPRYKIIEKKQPVAFWCNPISGHNTLYWYLQNLGQGPELLIRYENEEAVDDSQLPKDRFSAERLKGVDSTLKIQPAELGDSAVYLCASSSGSGYNEQFFGPGTRLTVL.

This chain links TRBV19 with TRBJ1-5; 11 bases are shared with TRBD1. The J segment lost 4 bases and the V segment lost 5 bases, leaving 4 bases of the junction unmatched. CDR3 size: 15 residues. The V gene's germline CDR1 is LNHDA and CDR2 SQIVND (reference sequence). The CDR3 protein is CASSGQGAFNQPQHF. CDR3 nucleotides: TGTGCCAGTAGTGGACAGGGGGCTTTTAATCAGCCCCAGCATTTT. Full variable domain (rest looked up from reference TRBV19 and TRBJ1-5): DGGITQSPKYLFRKEGQNVTLSCEQNLNHDAMYWYRQDPGQGLRLIYYSQIVNDFQKGDIAEGYSVSREKKESFPLTVTSAQKNPTAFYLCASSGQGAFNQPQHFGDGTRLSIL.

This clone was recorded a few times. The chain has TRBV6-5 and TRBJ1-4, with D perhaps matching TRBD1 (6 bases). Germline CDR1 and CDR2: MNHEY and SVGAGI. This CDR3 comprises 15 residues. Trimming cost V 2 bases and J 14 bases, with 21 bases left between them. The CDR3 region is CASSYQDSPLNKLFF. The CDR3 DNA reads as TGTGCCAGCAGTTACCAGGACAGCCCCTTGAATAAGCTGTTTTTT.

The chain couples TRBV28 to TRBJ1-3; TRBD1 aligns across 7 bases. Germline V gene lookup returns CDR1 MDHEN and CDR2 SYDVKM. The CDR3 spans 13 residues. With V trimmed by 6 bases and J by 3 bases, 2 bases remained unmatched. CDR3 in amino acids: CASSRDSGNTIYF. CDR3 in DNA: TGTGCCAGCAGCCGGGACAGTGGAAACACCATATATTTT.

The chain couples TRBV5-4 to TRBJ2-2; 7 bases fit TRBD1. Unmatched junction bases numbered 8, after V lost 5 bases and J lost 7 bases. CDR1 is SGHNT, CDR2 YYREEE, per germline (reference sequence). The CDR3 runs 14 residues. The CDR3 protein is CASRTGVGHGELFF. CDR3 sequence (DNA): TGTGCCAGCAGAACAGGGGTCGGGCACGGGGAGCTGTTTTTT.